These 26 T cell receptor beta chains share one sample of origin, sequenced in a study of blood T cell repertoires in COVID-19. Here immunoSEQ multiplex PCR was the method, and the copy in TCRdb shows in-frame clones only, minus some. Here the sample spans 350,000 to 450,000 clones, approximately 92% being singletons. The sequencing input was PBMCs or T cells enriched from blood (not recorded which). These receptors all come from a man aged 30 to 39 who had recovered from COVID-19.

The chain joins TRBV19 to TRBJ2-2; D might be TRBD1 (6 bases). The CDR3 sequence is 14 residues long. Germline CDR1 and CDR2: LNHDA and SQIVND (reference sequence). Trimming pared 9 bases from V and 0 bases from J, leaving 11 bases between. CDR3 sequence reads: CASGQFANTGELFF. As DNA, the CDR3 is TGTGCCAGCGGACAGTTCGCGAACACCGGGGAGCTGTTTTTT.

The rearrangement links TRBV24-1 to TRBJ2-7; 14 nucleotides align to TRBD2. CDR3 length equals 17 residues. Germline CDR1 and CDR2: KGHDR and SFDVKD. After removal of 3 bases from V and 3 bases from J, the junction contained 6 bases not matched to a gene. For the CDR3, the DNA is TGTGCCACCAGTGATGCCGGGACTAGCGGGAGAGTCTACGAGCAGTACTTC. Translated, it gives CATSDAGTSGRVYEQYF.

This clone was observed once. The chain has TRBV2 and TRBJ2-3; D perhaps matches TRBD2 (5 bases). Germline CDR1 SNHLY, CDR2 FYNNEI. Trimming pared 6 bases from V and 0 bases from J, leaving 7 bases between. CDR3 length: 13 residues. CDR3 sequence: CASRGVSTDTQYF. The DNA for the CDR3 is TGTGCCAGCAGGGGAGTTAGCACAGATACGCAGTATTTT.

This chain uses TRBV4-1 with TRBJ2-7; D is perhaps TRBD1 (6 bases). V was trimmed by 4 bases and J by 0 bases, leaving 10 bases between them. Per germline, CDR1 MGHRA and CDR2 YSYEKL. This CDR3 is built from 14 residues. The CDR3 region is CASSPWTVSYEQYF. The CDR3 nucleotides are TGCGCCAGCAGCCCCTGGACAGTCTCCTACGAGCAGTACTTC.

This sequence joins TRBV3-1 (or the pseudogene TRBV3-2) and TRBJ2-6; the match to TRBD2 covers 12 bases. Germline CDR1 and CDR2: LGHDT and YNNKEL (reference sequence). J was trimmed by 3 bases and V by 4 bases; bases with no gene match: 4. CDR3 length: 17 residues. CDR3 protein: CASSPLAGGFGANVLTF. The CDR3 nucleotides are TGTGCCAGCAGCCCGCTAGCGGGAGGGTTTGGGGCCAACGTCCTGACTTTC.

The chain uses TRBV27 and TRBJ2-1, with 11 bases lining up with TRBD2. Losses at the gene ends were 3 bases for V and 8 bases for J; bases not matched to a gene: 12. Germline CDR1 reads MNHEY; CDR2 reads SMNVEV (reference sequence). This CDR3 is 17 amino acids long. The CDR3 bases are TGTGCCAGCAGTTTGGGTAGCGGGAGGGCCCCGGGGGATGAGCAGTTCTTC. Translation gives CASSLGSGRAPGDEQFF.

The chain couples TRBV30 to TRBJ2-2; D possibly corresponds to TRBD2 (6 bases). Per the germline V gene, CDR1 is GTSNPN and CDR2 is SVGIG (reference sequence). The CDR3 length is 15 residues. V was shortened by 3 bases and J by 4 bases, with 15 bases between the two germline ends. CDR3 in amino acids: CAWRRTGEGTGELFF. The CDR3 DNA reads TGTGCCTGGAGACGGACGGGAGAGGGCACCGGGGAGCTGTTTTTT.

This clone has only one observation. This chain uses TRBV9 with TRBJ2-7, with 7 positions matching TRBD2. This CDR3 has 15 amino acids. The V gene's germline CDR1 is SGDLS and CDR2 YYNGEE. V trimming: 4 bases; J trimming: 5 bases; junction bases outside the gene matches: 12. This CDR3 reads CASSPAAGELDEQYF. The CDR3 nucleotides are TGTGCCAGCAGCCCTGCTGCGGGAGAGTTGGACGAGCAGTACTTC.

This chain links TRBV19 with TRBJ1-1; D gene uncertain. Deletions cut 4 bases from V and 3 bases from J, with 15 bases between. The CDR3 contains 15 residues. The germline V gene has CDR1 LNHDA and CDR2 SQIVND (reference sequence). This CDR3 is CASSSDRGVYTEAFF. CDR3 coding DNA: TGTGCCAGTAGTAGTGACCGCGGAGTTTACACTGAAGCTTTCTTT.

As DNA, the CDR3 is TGTGCCAGCAGCCCGGGGAGGGGTGAATCCTACGAGCAGTACTTC. This translates into CASSPGRGESYEQYF. The V gene is TRBV14, the J gene TRBJ2-7, with 7 bases matching TRBD2. The germline gives CDR1 SGHDN, CDR2 FVKESK. CDR3 length equals 15 residues. Trimming removed 4 bases from V and 1 base from J; junction bases left unmatched: 7.

Here the CDR3 DNA reads TGTGCCAGCAGCGGTACAGGGTACACTGAAGCTTTCTTT. This gives the protein CASSGTGYTEAFF. The chain uses TRBV7-9 and TRBJ1-1; possibly TRBD1 for D (6 bases). V lost 5 bases to trimming and J lost 3 bases, with 10 bases between them. Germline values: CDR1 SEHNR, CDR2 FQNEAQ (reference sequence). The CDR3 length is 13 residues.

This clone was counted once. The CDR3 reads CARPEQAGTGELFF. The CDR3 nucleotides are TGTGCCAGACCCGAACAAGCAGGCACCGGGGAGCTGTTTTTT. The V call is TRBV7-9, the J call TRBJ2-2; no definite D call. CDR1 and CDR2 from the germline V gene are SEHNR and FQNEAQ (reference sequence). CDR3 length: 14 amino acids. V lost 9 bases and J 4 bases, leaving 15 bases between the germline ends.

For the CDR3, the DNA is TGTGCCAGCATCGGGACAAACACCGGGGAGCTGTTTTTT. The encoded protein is CASIGTNTGELFF. J is TRBJ2-2 and V is TRBV28, with D possibly TRBD1 on 6 matching bases. From germline, CDR1 is MDHEN and CDR2 SYDVKM. Trimming pared 7 bases from V and 2 bases from J, leaving 8 bases between. The CDR3 has 13 amino acids.

Comments on this clone: Within the sample, other DNA sequences also encode this same CDR3. The V gene is TRBV27, the J gene TRBJ1-3; 7 bases fit TRBD1. Trimming at V came to 6 bases and at J to 4 bases, leaving 3 bases not matched to a gene. The CDR3 has 13 residues. From germline, CDR1 is MNHEY and CDR2 SMNVEV (reference sequence). The CDR3 region is CASSPGQGNTIYF. As DNA, the CDR3 is TGTGCCAGCAGCCCGGGACAGGGAAACACCATATATTTT.

CDR3 nucleotides: TGCGCCAGCAGACAGGGGGCGCTTGACGAAAAACTGTTTTTT. Its translation: CASRQGALDEKLFF. This sequence joins TRBV10-2 and TRBJ1-4; the match to TRBD1 covers 9 bases. V was pared by 6 bases and J by 8 bases, with 7 bases of the junction left unmatched. The CDR3 length is 14 residues. The germline CDR1 and CDR2 sequences are WSHSY and SAAADI.

Remarks on this clone: This same CDR3 is encoded by further DNA sequences in the sample. This chain connects TRBV24-1 to TRBJ1-5; a weak D match, TRBD1 (6 bases). The germline V and J ends were trimmed by 2 bases and 3 bases, with 10 bases remaining between them. The CDR3 is made up of 15 amino acids. Germline CDR1 is KGHDR and CDR2 is SFDVKD. CDR3 residues: CATSDSQGLNQPQHF. The DNA of the CDR3 is TGTGCCACCAGTGATTCACAGGGCCTCAATCAGCCCCAGCATTTT.

The chain couples TRBV5-1 to TRBJ2-3; no definite D call. Trimming pared 0 bases from V and 2 bases from J, leaving 7 bases between. The V gene's germline CDR1 is SGHRS and CDR2 YFSETQ. The CDR3 covers 14 residues. The CDR3 reads CASSLVRYTDTQYF. The CDR3 DNA is TGCGCCAGCAGCTTGGTTCGTTACACAGATACGCAGTATTTT.

The V gene is TRBV14, the J gene TRBJ2-3, with D uncertain. Germline V gives CDR1 SGHDN, CDR2 FVKESK. The CDR3 length is 12 residues. V lost 4 bases and J lost 2, with 4 bases in between. This CDR3 reads CASSPYTDTQYF. DNA for the CDR3: TGTGCCAGCAGCCCCTACACAGATACGCAGTATTTT.

The chain couples TRBV6-6 to TRBJ2-7, with 11 bases identical to TRBD2. The CDR3 runs 16 residues. Germline V CDR1 and CDR2: MNHNY, SVGAGI (reference sequence). Losses at the gene ends were 0 bases for V and 7 bases for J; bases not matched to a gene: 8. CDR3 bases: TGTGCCAGCAGTTACTCGAGTTCTAGCGGGAGGCCGGAGCAGTACTTC. It translates to CASSYSSSSGRPEQYF.

Here the CDR3 DNA reads TGCGCCAGCAGCGGAGGTCCCGGCAATGAGCAGTTCTTC. Encoded protein: CASSGGPGNEQFF. The chain carries TRBV5-1 and TRBJ2-1; TRBD2 is a possible D gene (5 bases). Germline V gene lookup returns CDR1 SGHRS and CDR2 YFSETQ. The ends were cut back, 4 bases at V and 6 bases at J, with 11 bases in the middle. The CDR3 sequence is 13 residues long.

The CDR3 loop is CASSSGTGKNEQFF. The CDR3 DNA is TGTGCCAGCAGTTCCGGGACAGGGAAAAATGAGCAGTTCTTC. The V call is TRBV6-5, the J call TRBJ2-1; 9 bases match TRBD1. Losses at the gene ends were 4 bases for V and 7 bases for J; bases not matched to a gene: 5. Germline V gene sequence: CDR1 MNHEY, CDR2 SVGAGI. This CDR3 comprises 14 residues.

The chain uses TRBV9 and TRBJ2-7; TRBD2 agrees at 7 bases. The CDR3 sequence is 15 residues long. Germline values: CDR1 SGDLS, CDR2 YYNGEE. The ends lost 0 bases at V and 2 bases at J; junction bases unmatched: 5. The CDR3 is CASSVGASGPYEQYF. DNA for the CDR3: TGTGCCAGCAGCGTAGGGGCTAGCGGCCCCTACGAGCAGTACTTC.

The chain links TRBV6-5 to TRBJ2-7, with a tentative D call TRBD2 (7 bases). Germline V gene data show CDR1 as MNHEY and CDR2 as SVGAGI. CDR3 length equals 16 residues. Deletions cut 2 bases from V and 2 bases from J, with 16 bases between. In nucleotides, the CDR3 is TGTGCCAGCAGTTACGGGGGGGGGCTGGCCCCCTACGAGCAGTACTTC. Its protein is CASSYGGGLAPYEQYF.

V is TRBV30 and J is TRBJ2-7; D not resolved. The germline V gene has CDR1 GTSNPN and CDR2 SVGIG (reference sequence). The CDR3 spans 12 residues. The ends were cut back, 0 bases at V and 3 bases at J, with 6 bases in the middle. CDR3 sequence reads: CAWSVVSYEQYF. CDR3 bases: TGTGCCTGGAGTGTTGTCAGCTACGAGCAGTACTTC.

J is TRBJ1-1 and V is TRBV4-1; 11 nucleotides line up with TRBD1. Germline trimming cut 2 bases from V and 5 bases from J; bases unmatched to any gene: 4. In germline, CDR1 is MGHRA, CDR2 YSYEKL. CDR3 length: 15 residues. The CDR3 protein is CASSQTGQGGTEAFF. The CDR3 DNA reads as TGCGCCAGCAGCCAAACGGGACAGGGGGGGACTGAAGCTTTCTTT.

This chain uses TRBV14 with TRBJ2-1, with 11 nucleotides matching TRBD2. After removal of 4 bases from V and 9 bases from J, the junction contained 8 bases not matched to a gene. CDR3 length: 15 amino acids. Germline values: CDR1 SGHDN, CDR2 FVKESK. The CDR3 nucleotides are TGTGCCAGCAGCCGAGCTCTAGCGGGAGGAGTTGAGCAGTTCTTC. Its translation is CASSRALAGGVEQFF.